Reported below is one T cell receptor (beta chain). This clone came up once. Its antigen remains undetermined. Per-base qualities were not stored, and no clone one base away is much larger. Preparation of the library involved the immunoSEQ multiplex PCR assay. For the multiplex PCR, a mixture combining 60 forward primers for TCR Vbeta segments and 13 reverse primers for TCR Jbeta segments was used. A multiplex PCR assay on genomic DNA amplified the CDR3 region of rearranged TCR beta genes. On the Illumina HiSeq System, the amplified TCR beta libraries were sequenced as 87-base-pair reads. As for the original processing: A later analysis tallied 80 million to 95 million unique TCR beta chains across the 666 repertoires, and about 10 million of those chains were shared by two or more donors. Raw reads were error-corrected and collapsed into unique sequences with a nearest-neighbor algorithm that merged closely related sequences to remove PCR and sequencing errors. Alignment of CDR3 sequences to IMGT reference sequences was used to assign V, D and J gene segments. For a sequence to be retained, a match of at least six nucleotides to both a V gene segment and a J gene segment was required. A rearrangement counted as productive if the CDR3 had no stop codons and remained in frame with V and J, and every other rearrangement counted as non-productive. Following IMGT convention, CDR3 was defined as the stretch from the second conserved V-encoded cysteine to the conserved J-encoded phenylalanine. In an earlier analysis of 500 to 650 of the donors, sequences lacking an unambiguous match to a single V gene segment were excluded. An earlier analysis of 450 to 650 of the donors called V segments functional above 56.7% productive rearrangements and segregating when the between-donor standard deviation exceeded 5%. To diagnose cytomegalovirus status from the catalog of TCR beta chain sequences, a statistical classification framework was built. A later analysis assigned V and J genes by comparing TCR nucleotide sequences with IMGT/GENE-DB human TR gene sequences. The TCRdist pipeline was used in a later analysis to assign CDR3 sequences and most-parsimonious VDJ recombination scenarios. In a later analysis, each TCR beta chain was defined by its CDR3 amino acid sequence together with its V-gene family, and reads lacking a unique V-gene family were excluded. A later analysis removed 592 highly shared, low-generation-probability nucleotide sequences to deal with suspected cross-contamination and a sequencing artifact. A later analysis calculated a clonal expansion index for each public chain from normalized within-repertoire ranks of inferred template counts. In a later analysis, generation probabilities were computed using a VDJ recombination model fitted to out-of-frame rearrangements, and the results were checked against IGoR. Hypergeometric tests were used in a later analysis to score TCR-TCR, TCR-HLA and TCR-CMV co-occurrence, with a repertoire-size bias correction applied to the TCR pairs. In a later analysis, false discovery rates were estimated by permuting HLA or CMV assignments 20 times. A later analysis grouped co-occurring TCRs with DBSCAN, adding TCRdist sequence similarity when clustering within HLA-allele-positive subsets. Repertoires with fewer than 30,000 or more than 120,000 public chains, plus five repertoires with anomalous nucleotide sharing, were excluded from co-occurrence clustering. TCRdb's version of the immuneACCESS table is confined to in-frame rearrangements and falls short of the full clone set. An unresolved V gene accounts for under half of the shortfall where checked; the remainder is of unknown origin. V, J and clone size reflect that table, while D and trimming were determined from the DNA. The sample records under 150,000 clones, about three fifths of which are singletons. The top ten constitute 8% to 10% of the sample.

The CDR1 and CDR2 encoded by the germline V gene are SNHLY and FYNNEI. V ends up 5 bases short and J 2 bases short, with an unmatched junction base count of 5. The CDR3 spans 15 residues, from the cysteine through the phenylalanine. Just CDR3 DNA is preserved here, 45 bases in frame from base 1. This sample is drawn from a study of cytomegalovirus exposure and HLA in healthy donors (dated by TCRdb to 2015 to 2018). Context from the whole study: In an earlier analysis of approximately 640 of the donors, around 300 Gb of sequence data and 90 million to 130 million unique TCR beta sequences from 180 million or so T cells were reported. An early release that covered about 600 HLA-typed donors contained approximately 300 gigabases of sequencing data and 75 million to 100 million unique TCR sequences. Of the roughly 400 genotyped donors, about 80% fell in the genetic ancestry cluster associated with self-reported Caucasian donors. The study was designed to test whether signatures of past pathogen exposure could be identified by cataloging public T cell receptors. The study profiled the T cell repertoires of fewer than 850 subjects by immunosequencing and related them to cytomegalovirus serostatus. Along with the roughly 670-subject first cohort, a separate validation cohort of over 90 different subjects was used. The study combined high-throughput TCR immunosequencing, statistical association of individual TCRs with disease status, and machine learning to predict cytomegalovirus infection status. To study patterns of TCR occurrence, a later analysis re-analyzed previously published TCR beta repertoires from 550 to 800 donors and added high-resolution HLA genotyping. The later analysis used no new phenotypic data to find candidate immune exposures, relying instead on TCR beta sequences and their occurrence across donors. An earlier analysis of 587 of the donors applied high-throughput TCR beta sequencing to assess whether each TCR beta V gene segment acted as functional or pseudogenic. Donor age, sex, ethnicity and CMV serostatus were collected together with the repertoire data. A later genetic analysis used genome-wide SNP genotypes for about three fifths of the 666 donors, treating that subset as a discovery cohort. All discovery cohort repertoires had been generated using a single sequencing platform. Class I and class II HLA loci were covered by the typing at four-digit resolution. The number of donors typed differed by locus, with roughly 629-640 for A, B, C, DRB1 and DQB1, approximately 500 for DQA1, 600 to 610 for DPA1, and around 430 for DPB1. Four or five DR-DQ haplotypes were handled as single units for association and clustering, since linkage in the cohort was strong. On average, around 230,000 unique TCR beta nucleotide sequences were sequenced per donor among 398 genotyped donors of the cohort, with roughly 18% of those sequences being non-productive. Overall study outcomes, separate from this receptor: The 87-base-pair reads could not distinguish some IMGT-functional V segments, including TRBV6-2 and TRBV6-3, so those segments were excluded. A later analysis reported that several top co-occurrence clusters appeared linked to parvovirus B19, influenza, CMV and Epstein-Barr virus. An association between a missense DCLRE1C variant and V-gene and J-gene trimming of TCR beta chains was found in a later genetic analysis and replicated in an independent cohort. Linkage disequilibrium might explain the correlated functional status among segregating V segments, but an unknown experimental factor could not be excluded. A further reported finding was that TCR beta sequences accurately predicted the HLA-A and HLA-B alleles for most subjects in the first cohort. In an earlier analysis of roughly 560 of the donors, most TCR beta V segments were observed in productive rearrangements about 87% or about 30% of the time, broadly matching IMGT annotations. A group of highly shared sequence variants was considered likely to be a technical artifact of the sequencing pipeline. In both the original and validation cohorts, the classifier was reported to diagnose cytomegalovirus status with high specificity and sensitivity. Because HLA typing was unavailable for some donors at each locus, only the typed subset was used in association tests. According to the authors, the approach could potentially be generalized to other disease states and immunological phenotypes. In a later analysis, HLA-associated TCR beta chains showed more clonal expansion and lower generation probabilities than non-associated chains that were equally common. Roughly uniform sequencing depth across donors was assumed in presence/absence analyses, although this assumption may not hold. Assigning TCR associations to individual alleles was difficult when HLA alleles, especially DR and DQ, strongly co-occurred. Most CMV-associated TCR beta chains appeared to be HLA-restricted in a later analysis, and the HLA associations seemed to be driven largely by CMV exposure. A later analysis found that TCR association rates varied across HLA loci, with DRB1 alleles showing the most associated TCRs and HLA-C alleles the fewest. Only TCR beta chains were sequenced in this cohort, and the absence of alpha or paired-chain data limited detectable features. For the cohort, immune exposure information was limited to CMV serostatus. In vitro tests confirmed that a few of the cytomegalovirus-associated TCR beta chains recognize cytomegalovirus antigens. While some public TCRs were present in many individuals, most TCR sequences turned up only very rarely across donors. Compared with the approximately 720-donor mean, donors in an Asian-associated ancestry cluster had fewer N-insertions in productive TCRs, according to a later genetic analysis. Because counts were too low, some 17 rarely observed V segments, including chromosome 9 orphons, were left out of the earlier analysis of some 640 of the donors. The study gave a list of more than 150 TCR beta chains associated with cytomegalovirus. Specific HLA alleles were associated with 16,951 TCR beta sequences at a false discovery rate of 0.05 in a later analysis.

The cohort was made up of under 800 healthy bone marrow donors. At the time of sampling, every cohort member was nominally healthy, though immune exposures that went unrecorded were likely present. The donor was CMV seropositive and belonged to the group of 250 to 300 seropositive cohort members. A peripheral blood sample was collected from each donor, and TCR beta sequencing was performed on peripheral blood mononuclear cells. The Qiagen DNeasy Blood Extraction Kit was used to extract genomic DNA from the blood cell samples. The chain is assembled from TRBV2 and TRBJ1-2, with TRBD1 identical over 10 junction bases. The sequence was obtained from a man aged 40-55 years in good health and CMV-seropositive. Input material: PBMCs. The bases read TGTGCCAGCAGTTCCCCGGGACAGGGGAACTATGGCTACACCTTC. It encodes CASSSPGQGNYGYTF.